These 15 T cell receptor beta chains were all obtained from the same sample, sequenced in a study of CD8 T cells in ankylosing spondylitis. Using its own MiXCR run on the 5' RACE reads, TCRdb lists one record per CDR3 protein. The sample records 150,000 or so distinct CDR3 sequences, roughly a third being singletons. The sequencing sample was made of synovial fluid, either unsorted or a sorted T cell fraction (not recorded which). These receptor sequences come from a male donor with ankylosing spondylitis.

This clonotype appeared a few times. This chain links TRBV5-5 with TRBJ2-7; 8 nucleotides line up with TRBD2. J gave up 2 bases and V 0 bases, and 1 base lay outside the gene matches. The germline V gene encodes CDR1 SGHKS and CDR2 YYEKEE (reference sequence). This CDR3 comprises 14 residues. For the CDR3, the DNA is TGTGCCAGCAGCTTGGCACTAGCGGCCTACGAGCAGTACTTC. Its translation is CASSLALAAYEQYF. The variable domain in full, with the rest retrieved from reference TRBV5-5 and TRBJ2-7, is DAGVTQSPTHLIKTRGQQVTLRCSPISGHKSVSWYQQVLGQGPQFIFQYYEKEERGRGNFPDRFSARQFPNYSSELNVNALLLGDSALYLCASSLALAAYEQYFGPGTRLTVT.

CDR3 coding DNA: TGTGCCAGCAGTAAGGCGTGGGCAGTATCCGGGGAGCTGTTTTTT. Encoded protein: CASSKAWAVSGELFF. The J gene is TRBJ2-2, the V gene TRBV2, with D unclear. Trimming removed 5 bases from V and 6 bases from J, with 16 bases in between. Germline V gene lookup returns CDR1 SNHLY and CDR2 FYNNEI. This CDR3 has 15 amino acids.

This clonotype was counted between two and nine times. The chain is built from TRBV12-3 or TRBV12-4 and TRBJ2-7; a possible D gene is TRBD1 (5 bases). CDR3 length: 14 amino acids. Trimming shortened V by 6 bases and J by 1 base, and 13 bases separated the two germline ends. This chain's CDR3 is CASRPQVLSYEQYF. CDR3 DNA: TGTGCCAGCAGGCCACAGGTACTGTCCTACGAGCAGTACTTC.

A note on this clonotype: A much larger clone is a single base away; this may be a read error. This sequence joins TRBV27 and TRBJ2-5, with 11 bases aligning to TRBD1. The CDR3 consists of 15 residues. The V segment lost 5 bases and the J segment 4 bases; nucleotides outside the gene matches: 6. Germline values: CDR1 MNHEY, CDR2 SMNVEV (reference sequence). The DNA of the CDR3 is TGTGCCAGCAGTACGGGACAGGGGGTTAGAGAGACCCAGTACTTC. This translates into CASSTGQGVRETQYF.

The V and J genes are TRBV20-1 and TRBJ1-2; D is unresolved. The CDR3 is 10 residues long. V lost 4 bases, J lost 3 bases, and 3 bases lay in between. Per germline, CDR1 DFQATT and CDR2 SNEGSKA (reference sequence). The CDR3 sequence: CSATDYGYTF. The CDR3, as DNA: TGCAGTGCTACAGACTATGGCTACACCTTC.

This chain links TRBV6-2 or TRBV6-3 with TRBJ2-7; 8 bases match TRBD1. The CDR3 runs 15 residues. From germline, CDR1 is MNHEY and CDR2 SVGEGT. Trimming at V came to 6 bases and at J to 2 bases, leaving 9 bases not matched to a gene. The CDR3 DNA follows: TGTGCCAGCAGCGTCCTAGGACAGGGCCCCTACGAGCAGTACTTC. This gives the protein CASSVLGQGPYEQYF.

The chain couples TRBV5-1 to TRBJ2-1; D is perhaps TRBD1 (6 bases). With 3 bases removed from V and 0 bases from J, the gap between germline ends came to 13 bases. This CDR3 region has 16 residues. CDR1 and CDR2 from the germline V gene are SGHRS and YFSETQ. CDR3 protein: CASSYSTGSSYNEQFF. The CDR3 coding sequence is TGCGCCAGCAGCTATTCCACAGGGAGCTCCTACAATGAGCAGTTCTTC. The entire variable domain, with the rest obtained from reference TRBV5-1 and TRBJ2-1, is as follows: KAGVTQTPRYLIKTRGQQVTLSCSPISGHRSVSWYQQTPGQGLQFLFEYFSETQRNKGNFPGRFSGRQFSNSRSEMNVSTLELGDSALYLCASSYSTGSSYNEQFFGPGTRLTVL.

This clonotype was observed a few times. The CDR3 nucleotides are TGTGCCAGCAGAGCCGGGGGTCGGATTTACAATGAGCAGTTCTTC. Protein sequence: CASRAGGRIYNEQFF. V is TRBV7-2 and J is TRBJ2-1, with TRBD2 as a possible D gene (6 bases). Trimming removed 6 bases at V and 4 bases at J, with 16 bases between. The CDR3 covers 15 residues. The germline V gene has CDR1 SGHTA and CDR2 FQGNSA. The variable domain in full, completed from reference TRBV7-2 and TRBJ2-1, reads GAGVSQSPSNKVTEKGKDVELRCDPISGHTALYWYRQSLGQGLEFLIYFQGNSAPDKSGLPSDRFSAERTGGSVSTLTIQRTQQEDSAVYLCASRAGGRIYNEQFFGPGTRLTVL.

J is TRBJ1-6 and V is TRBV18, with TRBD1 as a possible D gene (5 bases). The V gene lost 3 bases and the J gene lost 5 bases, with 8 bases spanning the gap. The V gene's germline CDR1 is KGHSH and CDR2 LQKENI. CDR3 length: 14 amino acids. The CDR3 spells CASSPDSNNSPLHF. For the CDR3, the DNA is TGTGCCAGCTCACCCGACAGTAATAATTCACCCCTCCACTTT. The full variable domain, its missing parts supplied by reference TRBV18 and TRBJ1-6, is NAGVMQNPRHLVRRRGQEARLRCSPMKGHSHVYWYRQLPEEGLKFMVYLQKENIIDESGMPKERFSAEFPKEGPSILRIQQVVRGDSAAYFCASSPDSNNSPLHFGNGTRLTVT.

This clonotype was counted at least ten times. This chain links TRBV20-1 with TRBJ2-5, with D perhaps TRBD2 (5 bases). CDR1 is DFQATT and CDR2 is SNEGSKA in the germline V gene (reference sequence). Trimming took 0 bases from V and 4 from J, leaving 15 bases between them. The CDR3 sequence is 15 residues long. CDR3 amino acids: CSARDTRTPRETQYF. The CDR3 DNA sequence: TGCAGTGCTAGAGATACACGGACTCCCCGAGAGACCCAGTACTTC.

This clonotype appeared many times. V gene TRBV18 combines with J gene TRBJ1-3; possible D gene TRBD1, 6 bases. CDR1 and CDR2 (germline): KGHSH, LQKENI. The CDR3 spans 16 residues. V gave up 4 bases and J gave up 2 bases, with 15 bases separating them. This chain's CDR3 is CASSQTGRSTGNTIYF. The CDR3 DNA sequence: TGTGCCAGCTCACAAACAGGGAGATCAACTGGAAACACCATATATTTT.

This clonotype has only a few counts. The genes are TRBV4-2 and TRBJ1-4; D perhaps matches TRBD1 (5 bases). The CDR3 runs 15 residues. Germline-derived CDR1 and CDR2 are LGHNA and YNFKEQ. Between the trimmed V and J ends, which lost 4 bases and 0 bases, there was a span of 9 bases. The CDR3 loop reads CASSPGRPTNEKLFF. CDR3 nucleotide sequence: TGTGCCAGCAGCCCGGGACGTCCAACTAATGAAAAACTGTTTTTT.

The gene calls are TRBV9 and TRBJ2-1; 9 bases map to TRBD1. Germline V lookup: CDR1 SGDLS, CDR2 YYNGEE. The CDR3 is 15 amino acids. The V and J ends lost 0 bases and 3 bases, in that order; junction bases with no gene match: 1. The CDR3 is CASSVEDRGYNEQFF. In nucleotides, the CDR3 is TGTGCCAGCAGCGTAGAGGACAGGGGCTACAATGAGCAGTTCTTC.

CDR3 sequence (DNA): TGTGCCAGCAGTTCCCTGACAGGATTTATCGGCTACACCTTC. Translation: CASSSLTGFIGYTF. The genes are TRBV12-3 or TRBV12-4 and TRBJ1-2; possible D gene TRBD1, 6 bases. The CDR3 has 14 residues. V was shortened by 4 bases and J by 8 bases, with 17 bases between the two germline ends.

In regard to this clonotype: As the CDR3 is not closed by the conserved phenylalanine or tryptophan, this likely results from a read error. The limits of the CDR3 on the DNA are not certain, so only TCRdb's listed CDR3 is given. The rearrangement uses TRBV20-1 and TRBJ2-3; TRBD1 is the table's D call and was not checked against the DNA. Counting both end residues, the CDR3 totals 11 amino acids. From germline, CDR1 is DFQATT and CDR2 SNEGSKA (reference sequence). The CDR3 spells CSARDPPGAGA.